The 27 T cell receptor beta chains reported below all come from one sample, sequenced in a study of Ad26.COV2.S vaccination and SARS-CoV-2 variants. Treatment denoted: some 19 received Ad26.COV2.S at low or high dose, single or two shots; about 5 received placebo; per-sample allocation not given. Sampling was performed 63 days after the first vaccine or placebo injection. Sequencing was performed with immunoSEQ multiplex PCR; in TCRdb, only in-frame clones are kept and a portion is missing. This table has some 340,000 clones, more than 70% appearing once. The source material was peripheral blood, sampled in a trial of Ad26.COV2.S vaccine versus placebo. Receptor source: a person between 18 and 60 years old who received the Ad26.COV2.S COVID-19 vaccine or a placebo.

This chain connects TRBV6-5 to TRBJ2-1; 7 bases fit TRBD2. Trimming cost V 6 bases and J 7 bases; bases outside gene matches: 12. Germline V gives CDR1 MNHEY, CDR2 SVGAGI. The CDR3 is 15 amino acids. This chain's CDR3 is CASRKWGGNNNEQFF. The DNA of the CDR3 is TGTGCCAGCAGGAAGTGGGGGGGAAATAATAATGAGCAGTTCTTC.

The gene calls are TRBV9 and TRBJ2-3; D is tentatively TRBD1 or TRBD2 (5 bases each). CDR3 length equals 16 residues. V was pared by 6 bases and J by 4 bases, with 21 bases between. The germline V gene has CDR1 SGDLS and CDR2 YYNGEE. In nucleotides, the CDR3 is TGTGCCAGCACCCCCCTTGGGGCTAGCTCTCCAGATACGCAGTATTTT. It specifies CASTPLGASSPDTQYF.

The V and J genes are TRBV3-1 (or the pseudogene TRBV3-2) and TRBJ2-3; no reliable D call. The CDR3 spans 15 residues. V was pared by 2 bases and J by 0 bases, with 9 bases between. Germline V CDR1 and CDR2: LGHDT, YNNKEL (reference sequence). The DNA for the CDR3 is TGTGCCAGCAGCCAACGGTACAGAAGCACAGATACGCAGTATTTT. Translating gives CASSQRYRSTDTQYF.

The chain carries TRBV18 and TRBJ1-2, with a possible D match to TRBD1 (5 bases). This CDR3 region has 15 residues. Germline values: CDR1 KGHSH, CDR2 LQKENI. Trimming removed 1 base from V and 4 bases from J, with 13 bases in between. CDR3 in DNA: TGTGCCAGCTCACCACTTGAAGGGGCGAGCTATGGCTACACCTTC. As protein: CASSPLEGASYGYTF.

This clone was picked up one time. This sequence joins TRBV29-1 and TRBJ1-2; TRBD1 is a possible D gene (5 bases). Germline V CDR1 and CDR2: SQVTM, ANQGSEA. Trimming stripped 7 bases from V and 2 bases from J, with 17 bases between. CDR3 length equals 14 residues. The CDR3 DNA sequence: TGCAGCGCAGGGTATGACGTTGGGAACTATGGCTACACCTTC. This sequence encodes CSAGYDVGNYGYTF.

The chain is built from TRBV3-1 (or the pseudogene TRBV3-2) and TRBJ2-2; 9 bases fit TRBD2. CDR3 length: 17 residues. V lost 1 base and J lost 2; bases outside the gene matches: 5. In germline, CDR1 is LGHDT, CDR2 YNNKEL (reference sequence). In nucleotides, the CDR3 is TGTGCCAGCAGCCAAGTTAGCGGGGGCTTCAACACCGGGGAGCTGTTTTTT. This gives the protein CASSQVSGGFNTGELFF.

This CDR3 reads CASSPDRVWPEAFF. Written as DNA, the CDR3 is TGTGCCAGCAGCCCGGACAGGGTCTGGCCTGAAGCTTTCTTT. V usage is TRBV6-5 and J usage is TRBJ1-1; TRBD1 aligns across 8 bases. The germline CDR1 and CDR2 sequences are MNHEY and SVGAGI. The CDR3 totals 14 residues. V trimming: 6 bases; J trimming: 6 bases; junction bases outside the gene matches: 9.

This chain uses TRBV30 with TRBJ2-5; TRBD1 is a possible D gene (6 bases). Deletions cut 8 bases from V and 5 bases from J, with 12 bases between. CDR1 and CDR2 from the germline V gene are GTSNPN and SVGIG (reference sequence). The CDR3 sequence is 11 residues long. The CDR3: CALQGRETQYF. CDR3 nucleotides: TGTGCCCTACAGGGAAGGGAGACCCAGTACTTC.

The chain has TRBV7-2 and TRBJ2-7; maybe TRBD1 (5 bases). The CDR3 is made up of 15 amino acids. The germline V gene has CDR1 SGHTA and CDR2 FQGNSA. V dropped 0 bases and J dropped 6 bases, with 15 bases sitting between them. The CDR3 loop reads CASSLAGVFRSEQYF. The CDR3 DNA is TGTGCCAGCAGCTTAGCAGGGGTCTTTAGAAGCGAGCAGTACTTC. The full variable domain, its missing parts supplied by reference TRBV7-2 and TRBJ2-7, is GAGVSQSPSNKVTEKGKDVELRCDPISGHTALYWYRQSLGQGLEFLIYFQGNSAPDKSGLPSDRFSAERTGGSVSTLTIQRTQQEDSAVYLCASSLAGVFRSEQYFGPGTRLTVT.

This chain connects TRBV6-1 to TRBJ1-4, with D perhaps matching TRBD1 (5 bases). V was trimmed by 2 bases and J by 7 bases, leaving 14 bases between them. Germline V gives CDR1 MNHNS, CDR2 SASEGT. There are 15 residues in the CDR3. The CDR3 is CASSETGTWGEKLFF. CDR3 coding DNA: TGTGCCAGCAGTGAAACCGGGACTTGGGGTGAAAAACTGTTTTTT.

The rearrangement links TRBV15 to TRBJ2-3, with 8 bases fitting TRBD2. The V and J ends lost 1 base and 5 bases, in that order; junction bases with no gene match: 8. From germline, CDR1 is LNHNV and CDR2 YYDKDF (reference sequence). CDR3 length equals 16 residues. In DNA, the CDR3 is TGTGCCACCAGCAGAGGGGTGAGCGGGGGAGTAGATACGCAGTATTTT. It yields the protein CATSRGVSGGVDTQYF.

This chain links TRBV7-9 with TRBJ2-2; D is uncertain. Germline loops: CDR1 SEHNR, CDR2 FQNEAQ (reference sequence). V was cut by 3 bases and J by 0 bases, with 8 bases left in between. The CDR3 loop spans 15 amino acids. CDR3 DNA: TGTGCCAGCAGCTTTCTGGCCCCGAACACCGGGGAGCTGTTTTTT. It is translated as CASSFLAPNTGELFF.

The chain has TRBV3-1 (or the pseudogene TRBV3-2) and TRBJ1-4; no reliable D call. Germline V gives CDR1 LGHDT, CDR2 YNNKEL (reference sequence). The V and J ends lost 2 bases and 12 bases respectively, with 13 bases between them. This CDR3 is 13 amino acids long. The CDR3 reads CASSQRVSGELFF. In DNA, the CDR3 is TGTGCCAGCAGCCAACGGGTTTCGGGAGAACTGTTTTTT.

This chain links TRBV18 with TRBJ2-3; tentatively, D is TRBD1 (6 bases). This CDR3 is 15 amino acids long. Trimming shortened V by 3 bases and J by 4 bases, and 14 bases separated the two germline ends. Germline V gene data show CDR1 as KGHSH and CDR2 as LQKENI. CDR3 DNA: TGTGCCAGCTCACCCTCACAGGGTAGGGCAGATACGCAGTATTTT. It yields the protein CASSPSQGRADTQYF.

J is TRBJ1-2 and V is TRBV2; TRBD1 matches 9 bases. V lost 7 bases to trimming and J lost 8 bases; unmatched junction nucleotides: 8. Germline V lookup: CDR1 SNHLY, CDR2 FYNNEI. The CDR3 has 13 amino acids. CDR3 DNA sequence: TGTGCCAGCACTTTCGACAGGGGGGACGGCTACACCTTC. The encoded protein is CASTFDRGDGYTF.

V gene TRBV5-6 combines with J gene TRBJ1-1; 7 bases are a match to TRBD1. J was trimmed by 4 bases and V by 3 bases; bases with no gene match: 9. CDR1 is SGHDT and CDR2 is YYEEEE in the germline V gene. The CDR3 spans 15 residues. This CDR3 is CASSYTTGRGTEAFF. The CDR3, as DNA: TGTGCCAGCAGCTACACGACAGGGCGAGGCACTGAAGCTTTCTTT.

The V gene is TRBV3-1 (or the pseudogene TRBV3-2), the J gene TRBJ1-2, with D unclear. With 0 bases removed from V and 1 base from J, the gap between germline ends came to 15 bases. This CDR3 has 17 residues. CDR1 is LGHDT and CDR2 is YNNKEL in the germline V gene (reference sequence). The CDR3 protein is CASSQELDYTFNYGYTF. As DNA, the CDR3 is TGTGCCAGCAGCCAAGAGCTCGATTACACCTTTAACTATGGCTACACCTTC.

The rearrangement links TRBV5-4 to TRBJ1-1; 7 bases map to TRBD1. This CDR3 contains 16 residues. Germline lookup yields CDR1 SGHNT and CDR2 YYREEE (reference sequence). V shed 5 bases and J 5 bases; nucleotides not matched to a gene: 15. This chain's CDR3 is CASSSNRGAEWTEAFF. The CDR3 nucleotides read TGTGCCAGCAGTTCGAACAGGGGTGCAGAGTGGACTGAAGCTTTCTTT.

The V and J genes are TRBV5-1 and TRBJ2-3; the D gene is possibly TRBD2 (5 bases). The CDR3 length is 16 residues. The germline V gene has CDR1 SGHRS and CDR2 YFSETQ. V was shortened by 0 bases and J by 3 bases, with 14 bases between the two germline ends. The CDR3 bases are TGCGCCAGCAGCTTGGGAGGGCTCCCCTGGACAGATACGCAGTATTTT. It is translated as CASSLGGLPWTDTQYF.

The chain is built from TRBV5-4 and TRBJ1-2, with D hard to call. CDR1 and CDR2 from the germline V gene are SGHNT and YYREEE (reference sequence). This CDR3 comprises 14 residues. Trimming took 1 base from V and 6 from J, leaving 13 bases between them. Here the CDR3 DNA reads TGTGCCAGCAGCTTGCCCGTGGGTTTTGATGGCTACACCTTC. Residues: CASSLPVGFDGYTF.

V gene TRBV6-6 combines with J gene TRBJ2-7; 8 nucleotides agree with TRBD2. Germline loops: CDR1 MNHNY, CDR2 SVGAGI (reference sequence). The CDR3 sequence is 14 residues long. J lost 3 bases, V lost 5 bases, and 6 bases had no gene match. The chain's CDR3 is CASSHLAGIYEQYF. The DNA of the CDR3 is TGTGCCAGCAGTCATTTAGCGGGGATCTACGAGCAGTACTTC.

The V call is TRBV29-1, the J call TRBJ1-2; a possible D gene is TRBD1 (6 bases). The CDR3 is 12 amino acids. The V gene lost 6 bases and the J gene lost 7 bases, with 15 bases spanning the gap. Germline loops: CDR1 SQVTM, CDR2 ANQGSEA. Here the CDR3 DNA reads TGCAGCGTCGGAGTACAGGGTTCTGGCTACACCTTC. Its translation is CSVGVQGSGYTF.

The chain combines TRBV7-9 with TRBJ2-5; TRBD2 aligns across 8 bases. V shed 5 bases, J shed 5 bases, and the junction held 13 bases outside the gene matches. In germline, CDR1 is SEHNR, CDR2 FQNEAQ (reference sequence). This CDR3 spans 16 amino acids. The CDR3 sequence is CASSLRGEGLRETQYF. For the CDR3, the DNA is TGTGCCAGCAGCCTGCGGGGGGAAGGACTAAGGGAGACCCAGTACTTC.

The gene calls are TRBV19 and TRBJ1-2; D is unresolved. The CDR3 loop spans 13 amino acids. CDR1 and CDR2 (germline): LNHDA, SQIVND (reference sequence). Trimming removed 5 bases at V and 6 bases at J, with 13 bases between. In DNA form, the CDR3 reads TGTGCCAGTAGTCCCCGCTTGAGGGATGGCTACACCTTC. Protein sequence: CASSPRLRDGYTF.

The rearrangement uses TRBV1 and TRBJ2-2. TRBV1 is a recognized pseudogene. The CDR3 totals 17 residues. The CDR3 is CTSSQPPGTDLDGELFF. In DNA, the CDR3 is TGCACCAGCAGCCAACCCCCGGGGACCGACCTTGATGGGGAGCTGTTTTTT.

The CDR3 DNA follows: TGCGCCAGCAGTGAGTCAGGGTCGGGTTCGGAGACCCAGTACTTC. It translates to CASSESGSGSETQYF. The J gene is TRBJ2-5, the V gene TRBV10-1; D gene unclear. Per germline, CDR1 WNHNN and CDR2 SYGVQD (reference sequence). V gave up 0 bases and J gave up 5 bases, with 13 bases separating them. The length of the CDR3 is 15 residues.

The V call is TRBV3-1 (or the pseudogene TRBV3-2), the J call TRBJ2-7; the match to TRBD1 covers 10 bases. Germline loops: CDR1 LGHDT, CDR2 YNNKEL (reference sequence). The CDR3 extends over 15 amino acids. The V and J ends lost 5 bases and 5 bases, in that order; junction bases with no gene match: 9. In nucleotides, the CDR3 is TGTGCCAGCAGCTCCCACCGGGACAGGGGCCACGAGCAGTACTTC. Protein: CASSSHRDRGHEQYF.